These 23 T cell receptor beta chains came from one sample sequenced in a study of early T cells in non-severe SARS-CoV-2 infection. TCRdb ran MiXCR on the 5' RACE reads and lists one entry per CDR3 protein. The sample records tens of thousands of distinct CDR3 sequences, roughly an eighth being singletons. The specimen was whole blood. These receptors all stem from an adult who was a healthcare worker with PCR-confirmed SARS-CoV-2 infection or an uninfected control (not recorded which).

V is TRBV10-3 and J is TRBJ1-2; possible D gene TRBD1, 5 bases. Germline V gene sequence: CDR1 ENHRY, CDR2 SYGVKD. The CDR3 has 13 amino acids. The CDR3 DNA sequence: TGTGCTTCCACCCAAGGCAGGGCTATTGGCTACACCTTC. Protein: CASTQGRAIGYTF.

This clonotype has a count of ten or more. V gene TRBV9 combines with J gene TRBJ1-1; TRBD1 matches at 9 bases. V was pared by 0 bases and J by 9 bases, with 3 bases of the junction left unmatched. CDR1 is SGDLS, CDR2 YYNGEE, per germline. The CDR3 length is 13 residues. The CDR3: CASSVGGTGKAFF. The DNA of the CDR3 is TGTGCCAGCAGCGTAGGAGGGACAGGGAAAGCTTTCTTT.

This clonotype was counted at least ten times. The gene calls are TRBV18 and TRBJ1-1, with a weak D call TRBD1 (6 bases). The germline V and J ends were trimmed by 3 bases and 4 bases, with 9 bases remaining between them. Germline V gene sequence: CDR1 KGHSH, CDR2 LQKENI. The CDR3 has 13 amino acids. CDR3 region: CASSPEGVTEAFF. The CDR3 DNA follows: TGTGCCAGCTCACCTGAGGGGGTCACTGAAGCTTTCTTT.

This clonotype appeared many times. The chain employs TRBV28 and TRBJ2-4; TRBD2 agrees at 7 bases. The junction had 12 bases not matched to a gene; V was cut back by 6 bases and J by 4 bases. Germline CDR1 reads MDHEN; CDR2 reads SYDVKM. This CDR3 has 16 amino acids. CDR3 nucleotide sequence: TGTGCCAGCAGCTATCGGATCCGGGGGGATAAAAACATTCAGTACTTC. Translated, it gives CASSYRIRGDKNIQYF. The complete variable domain, with remaining parts taken from reference TRBV28 and TRBJ2-4, reads DVKVTQSSRYLVKRTGEKVFLECVQDMDHENMFWYRQDPGLGLRLIYFSYDVKMKEKGDIPEGYSVSREKKERFSLILESASTNQTSMYLCASSYRIRGDKNIQYFGAGTRLSVL.

This clonotype has only a few counts. The chain uses TRBV20-1 and TRBJ2-1, with 10 positions matching TRBD2. V was pared by 6 bases and J by 7 bases, with 6 bases of the junction left unmatched. CDR1 and CDR2 from the germline V gene are DFQATT and SNEGSKA (reference sequence). The CDR3 covers 13 residues. CDR3 in amino acids: CSATSGTLNEQFF. Written as DNA, the CDR3 is TGCAGTGCAACTAGCGGGACGTTGAATGAGCAGTTCTTC.

This clonotype was seen many times. The genes are TRBV18 and TRBJ2-3, with TRBD2 as a possible D gene (5 bases). The germline CDR1 and CDR2 sequences are KGHSH and LQKENI. V was shortened by 4 bases and J by 0 bases, with 11 bases between the two germline ends. The CDR3 sequence is 15 residues long. The CDR3 DNA sequence: TGTGCCAGCTCACTCTACGGCGGGAGCACAGATACGCAGTATTTT. It specifies CASSLYGGSTDTQYF.

This clonotype has a count of ten or more. This sequence joins TRBV20-1 and TRBJ1-6, with D unclear. The V and J ends lost 3 bases and 9 bases respectively, with 9 bases between them. The CDR3 has 12 residues. CDR1 and CDR2 from the germline V gene are DFQATT and SNEGSKA (reference sequence). CDR3 amino acids: CSASTDFSPLHF. The CDR3 bases are TGCAGTGCTAGCACAGACTTTTCACCCCTCCACTTT.

This clonotype came up many times. V is TRBV7-8 and J is TRBJ2-7; TRBD2 agrees at 8 bases. Looked up from germline, CDR1 is SGHVS and CDR2 is FQNEAQ. The CDR3 spans 15 residues. J gave up 6 bases and V 3 bases, and 10 bases lay outside the gene matches. The CDR3 reads CASSFSGTRDVEQYF. CDR3 DNA: TGTGCCAGCAGCTTCTCCGGGACTAGGGACGTCGAGCAGTACTTC.

The V call is TRBV28, the J call TRBJ2-3; D not resolved. Germline values: CDR1 MDHEN, CDR2 SYDVKM. Deletions cut 7 bases from V and 0 bases from J, with 11 bases between. The length of the CDR3 is 14 residues. Here the CDR3 DNA reads TGTGCCAGCATCTCTTGGGCCAGCACAGATACGCAGTATTTT. Encoded protein: CASISWASTDTQYF.

The chain employs TRBV7-2 and TRBJ2-1; D remains ambiguous. The CDR3 has 15 amino acids. Trimming pared 0 bases from V and 0 bases from J, leaving 6 bases between. CDR1 SGHTA and CDR2 FQGNSA come from the germline V gene. The CDR3 nucleotides are TGTGCCAGCAGCTTAGCTTTCTCCTCCTACAATGAGCAGTTCTTC. Its protein is CASSLAFSSYNEQFF.

This clonotype was recorded at least ten times. The chain employs TRBV6-6 and TRBJ1-5, with D perhaps TRBD1 (6 bases). Trimming took 7 bases from V and 4 from J, leaving 17 bases between them. Germline CDR1 is MNHNY and CDR2 is SVGAGI (reference sequence). The CDR3 covers 15 residues. The CDR3 DNA sequence: TGTGCCAGCACTAATACAGGGCCCCTAAATCAGCCCCAGCATTTT. As protein: CASTNTGPLNQPQHF.

This clonotype has at least ten counts. V usage is TRBV7-2 and J usage is TRBJ2-2; 9 positions agree with TRBD1. There are 15 residues in the CDR3. CDR1 and CDR2 from the germline V gene are SGHTA and FQGNSA. J gave up 5 bases and V 5 bases, and 6 bases lay outside the gene matches. The CDR3 spells CASSKRTGETGELFF. CDR3 coding DNA: TGTGCCAGCAGCAAAAGGACAGGGGAGACCGGGGAGCTGTTTTTT.

This clonotype was found many times. The genes are TRBV10-1 and TRBJ2-7, with TRBD1 as a possible D gene (5 bases). This CDR3 is 12 amino acids long. Per germline, CDR1 WNHNN and CDR2 SYGVQD (reference sequence). V gave up 6 bases and J gave up 1 base, with 7 bases separating them. The CDR3 nucleotides read TGCGCCAGCAGCCGGACATCCTACGAGCAGTACTTC. Translating gives CASSRTSYEQYF.

V is TRBV6-2 or TRBV6-3 and J is TRBJ1-4; D is unclear. The V end was cut by 5 bases, the J end by 4 bases, with 11 bases between. This CDR3 is 14 amino acids long. From germline, CDR1 is MNHEY and CDR2 SVGEGT. The DNA of the CDR3 is TGTGCCAGCAGTCACCGGGATGTTAATGAAAAACTGTTTTTT. This codes for CASSHRDVNEKLFF.

The genes are TRBV29-1 and TRBJ2-7; the D is unclear. V gave up 6 bases and J gave up 1 base, with 10 bases separating them. This CDR3 is 12 amino acids long. In germline, CDR1 is SQVTM, CDR2 ANQGSEA. The CDR3 protein is CSVQPDSYEQYF. In DNA, the CDR3 is TGCAGCGTCCAGCCAGATTCCTACGAGCAGTACTTC.

This clonotype was detected ten times or more. The chain joins TRBV12-3 or TRBV12-4 to TRBJ2-2; D is ambiguous. Trimming removed 8 bases at V and 5 bases at J, with 24 bases between. The CDR3 is 17 residues long. CDR3 loop: CASDNPVGPDRTGELFF. The DNA for the CDR3 is TGTGCCAGCGATAACCCCGTTGGGCCCGATCGGACCGGGGAGCTGTTTTTT.

At least ten counts were recorded for this clonotype. The rearrangement uses TRBV18 and TRBJ1-3, with D unclear. The CDR3 covers 13 residues. Germline assignment: CDR1 KGHSH and CDR2 LQKENI. V shed 3 bases and J shed 4 bases, with 7 bases lying between them. This chain's CDR3 is CASSPESGNTIYF. CDR3 in DNA: TGTGCCAGCTCACCGGAATCGGGAAACACCATATATTTT.

This chain links TRBV7-2 with TRBJ1-2, with a tentative D call TRBD1 (6 bases). CDR3 length: 13 amino acids. Germline-derived CDR1 and CDR2 are SGHTA and FQGNSA. V was shortened by 1 base and J by 8 bases, with 11 bases between the two germline ends. Here the CDR3 reads CASSLGQARGYTF. In DNA, the CDR3 is TGTGCCAGCAGCTTAGGACAGGCTCGGGGCTACACCTTC.

This clonotype was seen ten or more times. The J gene is TRBJ1-5, the V gene TRBV9; D uncertain. The CDR3 covers 13 residues. CDR1 is SGDLS and CDR2 is YYNGEE in the germline V gene. The ends were cut back, 0 bases at V and 7 bases at J, with 8 bases in the middle. The CDR3 DNA sequence: TGTGCCAGCAGCGTAGATAGTGGACAGCCCCAGCATTTT. The encoded protein is CASSVDSGQPQHF.

This clonotype was observed many times. The chain recombines TRBV7-2 with TRBJ1-3, with a possible D match to TRBD1 (5 bases). V was trimmed by 5 bases and J by 1 base, leaving 18 bases between them. Germline CDR1 and CDR2: SGHTA and FQGNSA. The CDR3 extends over 17 amino acids. The CDR3 loop reads CASSPSGTRRSGNTIYF. CDR3 nucleotides: TGTGCCAGCAGCCCATCCGGGACCCGCCGATCTGGAAACACCATATATTTT. The variable domain in full, with the rest retrieved from reference TRBV7-2 and TRBJ1-3, is GAGVSQSPSNKVTEKGKDVELRCDPISGHTALYWYRQSLGQGLEFLIYFQGNSAPDKSGLPSDRFSAERTGGSVSTLTIQRTQQEDSAVYLCASSPSGTRRSGNTIYFGEGSWLTVV.

There are many counts of this clonotype. V gene TRBV20-1 combines with J gene TRBJ2-1, with 7 bases lining up with TRBD2. CDR1 is DFQATT, CDR2 SNEGSKA, per germline (reference sequence). The CDR3 totals 17 residues. V was clipped by 0 bases and J by 0 bases; unmatched bases: 8. In DNA, the CDR3 is TGCAGTGCTAGAGATGTTGGGGGGGAGCACTCCTACAATGAGCAGTTCTTC. This encodes CSARDVGGEHSYNEQFF.

This clonotype was detected ten times or more. This chain uses TRBV5-1 with TRBJ1-1; TRBD1 matches at 8 bases. Losses at the gene ends were 0 bases for V and 3 bases for J; bases not matched to a gene: 13. The germline V gene has CDR1 SGHRS and CDR2 YFSETQ. This CDR3 contains 18 residues. The CDR3 DNA reads as TGCGCCAGCAGCTTGGTGGGCGTCGCAGGGGGCTTCTACACTGAAGCTTTCTTT. Its protein product is CASSLVGVAGGFYTEAFF. Drawing the rest from reference TRBV5-1 and TRBJ1-1, the complete variable domain is KAGVTQTPRYLIKTRGQQVTLSCSPISGHRSVSWYQQTPGQGLQFLFEYFSETQRNKGNFPGRFSGRQFSNSRSEMNVSTLELGDSALYLCASSLVGVAGGFYTEAFFGQGTRLTVV.

In regard to this clonotype: Being one base from a much bigger clone, this may be a read error. The J gene is TRBJ2-2, the V gene TRBV16; D remains unclear. The germline V gene encodes CDR1 KGHSY and CDR2 FQNENV. The CDR3 covers 15 residues. CDR3 in amino acids: CSSSQSAANTGELFF. CDR3 DNA: TGTTCCAGCAGCCAATCGGCCGCGAACACCGGGGAGCTGTTTTTT.